Below are 13 T cell receptor beta chains sequenced from a single sample in a study of cytomegalovirus exposure and HLA in healthy donors. Sequencing used immunoSEQ multiplex PCR; TCRdb keeps in-frame clones, though not all of them. The sample records under 200,000 clones, 86% being singletons. The sequencing sample was made of PBMCs. The receptors here all came from a woman in her twenties or thirties in good health and CMV-seronegative.

The J gene is TRBJ2-3, the V gene TRBV7-6, with D unresolved. The CDR3 loop spans 14 amino acids. Germline lookup yields CDR1 SGHVS and CDR2 FNYEAQ. Between the trimmed V and J ends, which lost 1 base and 3 bases, there was a span of 8 bases. The CDR3 region is CASSLVGRTDTQYF. CDR3 nucleotide sequence: TGTGCCAGCAGCTTAGTGGGAAGAACAGATACGCAGTATTTT.

The chain recombines TRBV7-9 with TRBJ1-2, with 7 bases matching TRBD1. After removal of 5 bases from V and 6 bases from J, the junction contained 12 bases not matched to a gene. In germline, CDR1 is SEHNR, CDR2 FQNEAQ (reference sequence). The CDR3 totals 15 residues. CDR3 bases: TGTGCCAGCAGCCCGACAGGGCCACCTACTAATGGCTACACCTTC. It specifies CASSPTGPPTNGYTF.

The chain is built from TRBV11-2 and TRBJ1-1; TRBD1 matches 9 bases. The CDR3 sequence is 13 residues long. Per germline, CDR1 SGHAT and CDR2 FQNNGV. V gave up 1 base and J gave up 11 bases; unmatched junction bases: 5. CDR3 in amino acids: CASSLGTGANAFF. CDR3 DNA sequence: TGTGCCAGCAGCTTAGGGACAGGGGCTAACGCTTTCTTT.

The chain links TRBV9 to TRBJ1-3; D perhaps matches TRBD1 (5 bases). The CDR3 length is 14 residues. Deletions cut 3 bases from V and 4 bases from J, with 11 bases between. Germline V lookup: CDR1 SGDLS, CDR2 YYNGEE. The CDR3 here is CASSGGESGNTIYF. The CDR3 nucleotides are TGTGCCAGCAGCGGGGGGGAGTCGGGAAACACCATATATTTT.

This clone was seen a handful of times. This CDR3 is CASSPGLAGSEVYEQYF. CDR3 sequence (DNA): TGTGCCAGCAGCCCAGGACTAGCGGGGTCCGAGGTCTACGAGCAGTACTTC. The chain is built from TRBV7-8 and TRBJ2-7, with 12 bases aligning to TRBD2. The CDR3 runs 17 residues. After removal of 5 bases from V and 3 bases from J, the junction contained 11 bases not matched to a gene. The germline V gene encodes CDR1 SGHVS and CDR2 FQNEAQ.

V gene TRBV4-3 combines with J gene TRBJ2-1; no definite D call. V was shortened by 0 bases and J by 7 bases, with 13 bases between the two germline ends. Looked up from germline, CDR1 is LGHNA and CDR2 is YSLEER. CDR3 size: 15 residues. As DNA, the CDR3 is TGCGCCAGCAGCCAAGATTTGAGCCGGTTGAATGAGCAGTTCTTC. It yields the protein CASSQDLSRLNEQFF.

This rearrangement joins TRBV5-4 to TRBJ2-7; TRBD1 might be the D (6 bases). Germline V gene sequence: CDR1 SGHNT, CDR2 YYREEE (reference sequence). The CDR3 has 12 residues. The V gene lost 4 bases and the J gene lost 7 bases, with 12 bases spanning the gap. The CDR3 sequence: CASSTTGDEQYF. The CDR3 coding sequence is TGTGCCAGCAGCACGACAGGTGATGAGCAGTACTTC.

J is TRBJ2-7 and V is TRBV13; perhaps TRBD1 as D (7 bases). This CDR3 has 14 residues. V lost 4 bases to trimming and J lost 3 bases, with 13 bases between them. Germline CDR1 is PRHDT and CDR2 is FYEKMQ (reference sequence). The CDR3 spells CASSSGGQFYEQYF. In nucleotides, the CDR3 is TGTGCCAGCAGCTCCGGGGGACAGTTCTACGAGCAGTACTTC.

This clone showed up just once. The rearrangement links TRBV28 to TRBJ1-5; D gene unclear. The germline CDR1 and CDR2 sequences are MDHEN and SYDVKM. V shed 2 bases and J shed 5 bases, with 10 bases lying between them. CDR3 length: 14 amino acids. Written as DNA, the CDR3 is TGTGCCAGCAGTTTACGAGGCTCGCATCAGCCCCAGCATTTT. Amino acids: CASSLRGSHQPQHF.

The chain recombines TRBV5-6 with TRBJ2-7; D is unresolved. Germline V gene lookup returns CDR1 SGHDT and CDR2 YYEEEE. The V end lost 1 base, the J end lost 5 bases, and 10 bases lay between the germline ends. CDR3 length: 13 amino acids. CDR3 in DNA: TGTGCCAGCAGCTTGCTGGTAACGCACGAGCAGTACTTC. Residues: CASSLLVTHEQYF.

The chain recombines TRBV28 with TRBJ2-7; 7 nucleotides line up with TRBD1. CDR1 is MDHEN, CDR2 SYDVKM, per germline. The CDR3 totals 15 residues. The V segment lost 7 bases and the J segment 0 bases; nucleotides outside the gene matches: 9. DNA of the CDR3: TGTGCCAGCACCCTTGCCCGGGACAGCTCCTACGAGCAGTACTTC. Translated: CASTLARDSSYEQYF.

The chain joins TRBV5-1 to TRBJ1-4, with D hard to call. The CDR3 has 16 residues. Between the trimmed V and J ends, which lost 0 bases and 4 bases, there was a span of 13 bases. The germline V gene encodes CDR1 SGHRS and CDR2 YFSETQ. The CDR3 bases are TGCGCCAGCAGCTTGGGGTTTGAGTTCGGTAATGAAAAACTGTTTTTT. This gives the protein CASSLGFEFGNEKLFF.

The V call is TRBV11-2, the J call TRBJ1-4; D is ambiguous. V lost 0 bases, J lost 8 bases, and 13 bases lay in between. The CDR3 is made up of 15 amino acids. The germline V gene encodes CDR1 SGHAT and CDR2 FQNNGV. The DNA of the CDR3 is TGTGCCAGCAGCTTAGAGGAGGGAACGGGCGAAAAACTGTTTTTT. Its protein product is CASSLEEGTGEKLFF.